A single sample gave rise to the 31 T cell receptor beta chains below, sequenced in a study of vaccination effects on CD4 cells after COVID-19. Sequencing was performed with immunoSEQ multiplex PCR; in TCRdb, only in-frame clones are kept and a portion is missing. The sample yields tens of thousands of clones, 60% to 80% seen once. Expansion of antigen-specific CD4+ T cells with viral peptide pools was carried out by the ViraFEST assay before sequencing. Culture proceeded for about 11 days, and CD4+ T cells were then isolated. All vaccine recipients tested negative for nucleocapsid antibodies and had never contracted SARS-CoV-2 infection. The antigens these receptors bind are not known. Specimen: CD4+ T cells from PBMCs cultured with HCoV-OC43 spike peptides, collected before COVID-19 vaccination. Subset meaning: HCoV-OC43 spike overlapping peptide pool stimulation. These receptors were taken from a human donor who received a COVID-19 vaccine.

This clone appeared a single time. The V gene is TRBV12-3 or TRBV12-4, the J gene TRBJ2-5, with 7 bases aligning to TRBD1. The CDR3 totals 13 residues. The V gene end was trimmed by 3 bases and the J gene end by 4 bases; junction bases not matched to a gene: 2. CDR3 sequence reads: CASSLTGSETQYF. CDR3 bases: TGTGCCAGCAGTTTGACAGGGTCAGAGACCCAGTACTTC.

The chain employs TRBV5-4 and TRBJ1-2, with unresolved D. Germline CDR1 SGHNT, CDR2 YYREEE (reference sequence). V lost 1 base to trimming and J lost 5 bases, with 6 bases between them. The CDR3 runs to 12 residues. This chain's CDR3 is CASSLLGYGYTF. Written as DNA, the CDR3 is TGTGCCAGCAGCTTGTTGGGGTATGGCTACACCTTC. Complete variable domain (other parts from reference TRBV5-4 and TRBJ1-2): ETGVTQSPTHLIKTRGQQVTLRCSSQSGHNTVSWYQQALGQGPQFIFQYYREEENGRGNFPPRFSGLQFPNYSSELNVNALELDDSALYLCASSLLGYGYTFGSGTRLTVV.

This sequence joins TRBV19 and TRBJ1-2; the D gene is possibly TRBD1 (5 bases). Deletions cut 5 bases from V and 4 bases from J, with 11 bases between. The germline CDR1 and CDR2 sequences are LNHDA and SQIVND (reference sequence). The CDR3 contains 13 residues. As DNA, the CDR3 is TGTGCCAGTAGTCCAACCAGGGCCTATGGCTACACCTTC. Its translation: CASSPTRAYGYTF.

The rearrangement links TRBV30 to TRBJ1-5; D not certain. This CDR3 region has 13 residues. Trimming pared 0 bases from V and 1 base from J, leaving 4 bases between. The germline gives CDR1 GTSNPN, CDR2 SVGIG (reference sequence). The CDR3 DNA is TGTGCCTGGAGTGTAAGCAGCAATCAGCCCCAGCATTTT. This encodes CAWSVSSNQPQHF.

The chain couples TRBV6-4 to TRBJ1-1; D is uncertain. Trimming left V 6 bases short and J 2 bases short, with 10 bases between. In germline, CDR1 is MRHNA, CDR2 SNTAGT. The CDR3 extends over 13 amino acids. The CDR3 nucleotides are TGTGCCAGCAGCCAGCAGTTCAACACTGAAGCTTTCTTT. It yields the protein CASSQQFNTEAFF.

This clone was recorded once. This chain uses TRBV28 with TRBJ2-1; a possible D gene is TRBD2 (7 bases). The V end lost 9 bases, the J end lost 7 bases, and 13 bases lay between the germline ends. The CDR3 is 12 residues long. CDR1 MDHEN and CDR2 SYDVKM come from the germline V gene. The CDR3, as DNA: TGTGCCAGTGGGGGGGCTTATAATGAGCAGTTCTTC. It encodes CASGGAYNEQFF.

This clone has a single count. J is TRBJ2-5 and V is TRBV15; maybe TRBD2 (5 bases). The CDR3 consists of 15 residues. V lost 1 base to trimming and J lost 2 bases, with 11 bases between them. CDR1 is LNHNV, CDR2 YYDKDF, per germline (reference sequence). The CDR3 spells CATSRGFSEQETQYF. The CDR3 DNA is TGTGCCACCAGCAGAGGATTTAGCGAACAAGAGACCCAGTACTTC. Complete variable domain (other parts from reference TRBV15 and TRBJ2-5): DAMVIQNPRYQVTQFGKPVTLSCSQTLNHNVMYWYQQKSSQAPKLLFHYYDKDFNNEADTPDNFQSRRPNTSFCFLDIRSPGLGDTAMYLCATSRGFSEQETQYFGPGTRLLVL.

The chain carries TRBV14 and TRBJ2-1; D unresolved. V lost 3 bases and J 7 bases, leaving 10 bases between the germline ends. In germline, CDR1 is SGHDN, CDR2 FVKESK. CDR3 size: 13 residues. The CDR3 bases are TGTGCCAGCAGCCAGAGATCCTCTAATGAGCAGTTCTTC. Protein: CASSQRSSNEQFF. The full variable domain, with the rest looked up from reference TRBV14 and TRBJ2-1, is EAGVTQFPSHSVIEKGQTVTLRCDPISGHDNLYWYRRVMGKEIKFLLHFVKESKQDESGMPNNRFLAERTGGTYSTLKVQPAELEDSGVYFCASSQRSSNEQFFGPGTRLTVL.

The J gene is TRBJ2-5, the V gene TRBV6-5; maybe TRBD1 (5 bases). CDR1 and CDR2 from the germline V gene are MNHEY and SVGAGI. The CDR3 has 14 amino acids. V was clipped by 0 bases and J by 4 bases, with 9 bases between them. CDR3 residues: CASSYSGRAETQYF. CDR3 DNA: TGTGCCAGCAGTTACTCTGGCAGGGCAGAGACCCAGTACTTC.

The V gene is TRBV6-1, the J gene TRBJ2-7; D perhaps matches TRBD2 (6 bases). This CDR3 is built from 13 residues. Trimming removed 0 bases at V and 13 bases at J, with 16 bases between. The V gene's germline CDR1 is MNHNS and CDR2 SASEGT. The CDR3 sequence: CASSEARGLGGYV. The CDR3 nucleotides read TGTGCCAGCAGTGAAGCGAGGGGACTGGGGGGTTACGTC.

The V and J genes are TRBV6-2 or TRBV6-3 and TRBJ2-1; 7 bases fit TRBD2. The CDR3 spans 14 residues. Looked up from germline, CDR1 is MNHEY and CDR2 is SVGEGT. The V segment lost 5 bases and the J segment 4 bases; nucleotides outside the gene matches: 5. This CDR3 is CASSPRREYNEQFF. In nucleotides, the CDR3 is TGTGCCAGCAGTCCCCGGCGGGAGTACAATGAGCAGTTCTTC.

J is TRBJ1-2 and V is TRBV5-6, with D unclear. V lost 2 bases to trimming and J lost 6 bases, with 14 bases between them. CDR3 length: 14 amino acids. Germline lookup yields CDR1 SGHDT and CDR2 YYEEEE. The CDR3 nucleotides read TGTGCCAGCAGCTTTGGGTCGCTACTGAATGGCTACACCTTC. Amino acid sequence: CASSFGSLLNGYTF. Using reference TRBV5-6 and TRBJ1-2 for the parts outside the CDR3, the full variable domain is DAGVTQSPTHLIKTRGQQVTLRCSPKSGHDTVSWYQQALGQGPQFIFQYYEEEERQRGNFPDRFSGHQFPNYSSELNVNALLLGDSALYLCASSFGSLLNGYTFGSGTRLTVV.

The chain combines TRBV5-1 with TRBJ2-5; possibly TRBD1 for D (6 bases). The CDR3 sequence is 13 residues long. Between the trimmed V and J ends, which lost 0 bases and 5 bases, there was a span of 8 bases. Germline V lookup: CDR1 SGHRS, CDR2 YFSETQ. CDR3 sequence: CASSLDRDETQYF. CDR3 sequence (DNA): TGCGCCAGCAGCTTGGACAGGGACGAGACCCAGTACTTC.

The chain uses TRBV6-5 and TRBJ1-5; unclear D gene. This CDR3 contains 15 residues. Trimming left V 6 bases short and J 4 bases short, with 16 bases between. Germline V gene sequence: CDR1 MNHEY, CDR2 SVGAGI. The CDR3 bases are TGTGCCAGCAGCCGCGCGGGCGGGGAGAATCAGCCCCAGCATTTT. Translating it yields CASSRAGGENQPQHF.

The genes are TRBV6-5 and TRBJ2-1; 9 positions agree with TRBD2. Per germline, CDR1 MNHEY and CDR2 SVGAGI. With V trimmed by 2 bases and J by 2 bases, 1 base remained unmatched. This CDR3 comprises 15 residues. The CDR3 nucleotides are TGTGCCAGCAGTTACGGCGGGGGGGCCTACAATGAGCAGTTCTTC. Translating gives CASSYGGGAYNEQFF.

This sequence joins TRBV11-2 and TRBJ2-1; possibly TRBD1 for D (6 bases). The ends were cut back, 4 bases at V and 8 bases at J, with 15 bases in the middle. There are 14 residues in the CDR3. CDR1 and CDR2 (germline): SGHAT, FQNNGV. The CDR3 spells CASSYRQGWDEQFF. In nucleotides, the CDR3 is TGTGCCAGCAGCTACCGTCAGGGGTGGGATGAGCAGTTCTTC.

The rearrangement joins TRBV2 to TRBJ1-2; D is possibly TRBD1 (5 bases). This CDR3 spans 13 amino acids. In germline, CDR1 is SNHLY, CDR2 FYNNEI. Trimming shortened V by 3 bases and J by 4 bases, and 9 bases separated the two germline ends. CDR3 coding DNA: TGTGCCAGCAGTGAGTCCGACAGCTATGGCTACACCTTC. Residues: CASSESDSYGYTF.

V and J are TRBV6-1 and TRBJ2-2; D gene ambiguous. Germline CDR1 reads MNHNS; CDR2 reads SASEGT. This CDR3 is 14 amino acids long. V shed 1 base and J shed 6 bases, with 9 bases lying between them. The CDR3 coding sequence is TGTGCCAGCAGTGAAGTCTGGTCGGCCGGGGAGCTGTTTTTT. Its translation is CASSEVWSAGELFF.

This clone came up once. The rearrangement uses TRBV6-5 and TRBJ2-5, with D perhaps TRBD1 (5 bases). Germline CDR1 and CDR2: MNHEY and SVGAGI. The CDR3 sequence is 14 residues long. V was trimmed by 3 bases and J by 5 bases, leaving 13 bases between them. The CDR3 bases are TGTGCCAGCAGTTATCGCACAGGTTTTGAGACCCAGTACTTC. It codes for CASSYRTGFETQYF.

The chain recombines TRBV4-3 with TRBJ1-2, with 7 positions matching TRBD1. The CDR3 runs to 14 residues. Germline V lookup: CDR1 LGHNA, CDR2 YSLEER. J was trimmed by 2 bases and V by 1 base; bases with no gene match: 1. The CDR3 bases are TGCGCCAGCAGCCAAGTGACAGGGAACTATGGCTACACCTTC. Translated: CASSQVTGNYGYTF.

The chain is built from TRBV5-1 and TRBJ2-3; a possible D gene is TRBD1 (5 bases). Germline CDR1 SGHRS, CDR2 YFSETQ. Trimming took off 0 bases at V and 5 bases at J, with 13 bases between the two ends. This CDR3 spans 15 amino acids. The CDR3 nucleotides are TGCGCCAGCAGCTTGGGGAAGGGGCGGATAGATACGCAGTATTTT. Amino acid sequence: CASSLGKGRIDTQYF.

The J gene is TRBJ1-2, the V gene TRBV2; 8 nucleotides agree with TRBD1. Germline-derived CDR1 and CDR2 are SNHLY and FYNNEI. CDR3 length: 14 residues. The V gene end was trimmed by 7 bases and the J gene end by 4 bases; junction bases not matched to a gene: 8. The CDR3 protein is CASTDRGLSYGYTF. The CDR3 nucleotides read TGTGCCAGCACTGACAGGGGTTTAAGCTATGGCTACACCTTC.

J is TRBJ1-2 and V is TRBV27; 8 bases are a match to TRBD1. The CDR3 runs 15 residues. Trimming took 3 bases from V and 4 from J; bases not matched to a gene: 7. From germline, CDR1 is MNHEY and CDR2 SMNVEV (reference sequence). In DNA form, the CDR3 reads TGTGCCAGCAGTTTGACAGGGGTTCGCATCTATGGCTACACCTTC. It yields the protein CASSLTGVRIYGYTF.

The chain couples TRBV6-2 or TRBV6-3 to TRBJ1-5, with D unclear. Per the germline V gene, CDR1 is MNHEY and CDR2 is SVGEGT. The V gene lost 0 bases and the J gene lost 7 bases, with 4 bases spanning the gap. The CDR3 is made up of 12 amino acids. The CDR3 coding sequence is TGTGCCAGCAGTTACTCCGTCCAGCCCCAGCATTTT. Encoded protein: CASSYSVQPQHF.

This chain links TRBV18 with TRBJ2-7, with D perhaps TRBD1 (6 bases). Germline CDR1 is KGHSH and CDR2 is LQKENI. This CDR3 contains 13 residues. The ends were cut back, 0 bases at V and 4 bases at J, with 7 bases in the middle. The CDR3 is CASSPPGAYEQYV. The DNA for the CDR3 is TGTGCCAGCTCACCACCGGGGGCTTACGAGCAGTACGTC.

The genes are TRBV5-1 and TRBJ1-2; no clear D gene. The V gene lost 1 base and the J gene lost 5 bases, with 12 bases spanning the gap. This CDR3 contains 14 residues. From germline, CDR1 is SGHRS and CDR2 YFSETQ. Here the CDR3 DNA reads TGCGCCAGCAGCTTGTTTATTCCGCGATATGGCTACACCTTC. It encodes CASSLFIPRYGYTF.

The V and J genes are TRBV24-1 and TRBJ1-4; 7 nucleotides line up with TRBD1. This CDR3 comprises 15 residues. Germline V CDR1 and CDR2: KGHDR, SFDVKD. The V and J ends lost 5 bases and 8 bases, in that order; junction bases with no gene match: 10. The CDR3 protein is CATSVSGQEGEKLFF. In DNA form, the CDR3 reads TGTGCCACCAGTGTTAGCGGACAGGAAGGGGAAAAACTGTTTTTT.

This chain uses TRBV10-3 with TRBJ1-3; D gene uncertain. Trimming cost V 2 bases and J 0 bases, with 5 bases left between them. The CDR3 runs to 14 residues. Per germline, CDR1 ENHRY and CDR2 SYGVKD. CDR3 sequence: CAISETVSGNTIYF. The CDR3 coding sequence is TGTGCCATCAGTGAGACGGTCTCTGGAAACACCATATATTTT.

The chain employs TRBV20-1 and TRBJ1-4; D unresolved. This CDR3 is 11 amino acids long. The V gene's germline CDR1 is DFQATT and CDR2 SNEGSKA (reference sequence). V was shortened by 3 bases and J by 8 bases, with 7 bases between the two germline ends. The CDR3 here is CSASRGEKLFF. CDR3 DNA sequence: TGCAGTGCTAGTCGTGGGGAAAAACTGTTTTTT.

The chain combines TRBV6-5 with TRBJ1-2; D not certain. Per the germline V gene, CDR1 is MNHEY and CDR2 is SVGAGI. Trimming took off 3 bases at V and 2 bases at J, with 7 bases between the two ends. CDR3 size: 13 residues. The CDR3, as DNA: TGTGCCAGCAGTTATCCGGGGAACTATGGCTACACCTTC. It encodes CASSYPGNYGYTF.

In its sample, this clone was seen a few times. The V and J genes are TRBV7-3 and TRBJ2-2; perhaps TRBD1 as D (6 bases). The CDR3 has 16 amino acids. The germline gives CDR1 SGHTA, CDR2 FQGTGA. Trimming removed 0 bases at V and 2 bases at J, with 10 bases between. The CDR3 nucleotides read TGTGCCAGCAGCTTAACATCGGGACAAAACACCGGGGAGCTGTTTTTT. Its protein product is CASSLTSGQNTGELFF. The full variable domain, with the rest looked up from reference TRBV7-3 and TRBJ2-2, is GAGVSQTPSNKVTEKGKYVELRCDPISGHTALYWYRQSLGQGPEFLIYFQGTGAADDSGLPNDRFFAVRPEGSVSTLKIQRTERGDSAVYLCASSLTSGQNTGELFFGEGSRLTVL.